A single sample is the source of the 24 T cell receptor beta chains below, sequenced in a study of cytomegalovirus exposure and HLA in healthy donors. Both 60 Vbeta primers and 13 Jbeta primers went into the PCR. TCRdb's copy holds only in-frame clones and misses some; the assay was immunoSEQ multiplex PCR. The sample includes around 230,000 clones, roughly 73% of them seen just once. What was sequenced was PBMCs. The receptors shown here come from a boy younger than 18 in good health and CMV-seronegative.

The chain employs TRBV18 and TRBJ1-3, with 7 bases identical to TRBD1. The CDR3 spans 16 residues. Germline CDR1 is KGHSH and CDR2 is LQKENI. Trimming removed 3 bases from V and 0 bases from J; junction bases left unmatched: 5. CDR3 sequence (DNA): TGTGCCAGCTCACCCAGGGGGGACTTCTCTGGAAACACCATATATTTT. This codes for CASSPRGDFSGNTIYF.

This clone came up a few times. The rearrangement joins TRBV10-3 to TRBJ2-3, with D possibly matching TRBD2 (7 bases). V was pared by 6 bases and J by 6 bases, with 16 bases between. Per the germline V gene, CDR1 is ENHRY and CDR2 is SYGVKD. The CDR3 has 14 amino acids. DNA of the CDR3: TGTGCCATCAGCGGGCGGGGGCCGATGGATACGCAGTATTTT. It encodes CAISGRGPMDTQYF.

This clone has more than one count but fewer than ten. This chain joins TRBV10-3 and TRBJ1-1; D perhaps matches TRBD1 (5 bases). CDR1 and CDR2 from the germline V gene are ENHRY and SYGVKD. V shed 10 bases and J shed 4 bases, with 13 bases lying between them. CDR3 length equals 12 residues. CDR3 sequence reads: CATGGVSTEAFF. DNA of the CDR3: TGTGCCACCGGAGGGGTGAGCACTGAAGCTTTCTTT.

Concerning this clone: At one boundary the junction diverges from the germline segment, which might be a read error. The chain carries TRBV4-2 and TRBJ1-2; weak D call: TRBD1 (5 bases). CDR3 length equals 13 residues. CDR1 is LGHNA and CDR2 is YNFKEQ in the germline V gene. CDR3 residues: CASAQEQIYGYPF. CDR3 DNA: TGTGCCAGCGCACAGGAGCAGATCTATGGCTACCCCTTC.

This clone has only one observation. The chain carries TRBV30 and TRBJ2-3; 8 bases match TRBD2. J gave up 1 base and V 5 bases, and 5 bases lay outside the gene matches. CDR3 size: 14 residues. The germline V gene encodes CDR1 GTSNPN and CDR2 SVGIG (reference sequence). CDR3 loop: CAWEPAGGTDTQYF. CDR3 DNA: TGTGCCTGGGAACCAGCGGGGGGCACAGATACGCAGTATTTT.

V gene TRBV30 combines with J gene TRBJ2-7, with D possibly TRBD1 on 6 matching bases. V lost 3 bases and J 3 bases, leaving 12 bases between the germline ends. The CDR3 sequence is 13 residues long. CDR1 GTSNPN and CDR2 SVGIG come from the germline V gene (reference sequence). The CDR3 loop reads CAWRLQGVYEQYF. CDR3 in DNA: TGTGCCTGGAGGCTACAGGGAGTCTACGAGCAGTACTTC.

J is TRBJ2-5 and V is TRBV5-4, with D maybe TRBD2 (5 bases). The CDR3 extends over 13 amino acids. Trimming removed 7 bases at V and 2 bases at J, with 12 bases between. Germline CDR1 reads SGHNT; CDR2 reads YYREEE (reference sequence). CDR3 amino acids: CASARRPQETQYF. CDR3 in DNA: TGTGCCAGCGCGAGGAGGCCACAAGAGACCCAGTACTTC.

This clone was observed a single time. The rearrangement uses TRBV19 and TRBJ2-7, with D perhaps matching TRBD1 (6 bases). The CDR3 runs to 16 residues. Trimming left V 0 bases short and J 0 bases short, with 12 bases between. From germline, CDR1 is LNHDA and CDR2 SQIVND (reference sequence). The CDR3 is CASSIDTGTPSYEQYF. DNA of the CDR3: TGTGCCAGTAGTATAGATACCGGGACACCCTCCTACGAGCAGTACTTC.

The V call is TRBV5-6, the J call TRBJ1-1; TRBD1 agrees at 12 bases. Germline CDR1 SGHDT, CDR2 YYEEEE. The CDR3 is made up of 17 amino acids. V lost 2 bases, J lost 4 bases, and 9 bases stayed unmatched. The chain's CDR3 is CASSFSPGQGAVTEAFF. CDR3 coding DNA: TGTGCCAGCAGCTTCTCTCCGGGACAGGGGGCGGTCACTGAAGCTTTCTTT.

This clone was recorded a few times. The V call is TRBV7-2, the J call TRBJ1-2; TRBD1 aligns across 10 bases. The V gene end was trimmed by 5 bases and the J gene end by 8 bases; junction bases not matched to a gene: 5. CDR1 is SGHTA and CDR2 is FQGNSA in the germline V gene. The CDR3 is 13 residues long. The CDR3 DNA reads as TGTGCCAGCAGCCGACAGGGGGCGCGAGGCTACACCTTC. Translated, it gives CASSRQGARGYTF.

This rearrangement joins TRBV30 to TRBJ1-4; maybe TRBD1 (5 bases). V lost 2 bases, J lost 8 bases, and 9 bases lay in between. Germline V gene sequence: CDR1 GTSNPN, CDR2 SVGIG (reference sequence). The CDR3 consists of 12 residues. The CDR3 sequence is CAWSPGGEKLFF. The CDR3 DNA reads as TGTGCCTGGAGTCCCGGGGGGGAAAAACTGTTTTTT. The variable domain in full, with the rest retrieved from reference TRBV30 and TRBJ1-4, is SQTIHQWPATLVQPVGSPLSLECTVEGTSNPNLYWYRQAAGRGLQLLFYSVGIGQISSEVPQNLSASRPQDRQFILSSKKLLLSDSGFYLCAWSPGGEKLFFGSGTQLSVL.

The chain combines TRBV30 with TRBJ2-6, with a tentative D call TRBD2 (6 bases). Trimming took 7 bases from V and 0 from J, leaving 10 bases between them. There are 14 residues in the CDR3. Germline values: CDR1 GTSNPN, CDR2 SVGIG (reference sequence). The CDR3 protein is CAFGSISGANVLTF. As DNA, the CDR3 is TGTGCCTTCGGGAGCATCTCTGGGGCCAACGTCCTGACTTTC. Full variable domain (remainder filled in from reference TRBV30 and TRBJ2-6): SQTIHQWPATLVQPVGSPLSLECTVEGTSNPNLYWYRQAAGRGLQLLFYSVGIGQISSEVPQNLSASRPQDRQFILSSKKLLLSDSGFYLCAFGSISGANVLTFGAGSRLTVL.

The CDR3 is CASSPATNYNEQFF. In DNA form, the CDR3 reads TGTGCCAGCAGCCCCGCTACCAACTACAATGAGCAGTTCTTC. This chain connects TRBV7-3 to TRBJ2-1; D ambiguous. The CDR3 consists of 14 residues. The germline CDR1 and CDR2 sequences are SGHTA and FQGTGA. V lost 5 bases to trimming and J lost 3 bases, with 11 bases between them.

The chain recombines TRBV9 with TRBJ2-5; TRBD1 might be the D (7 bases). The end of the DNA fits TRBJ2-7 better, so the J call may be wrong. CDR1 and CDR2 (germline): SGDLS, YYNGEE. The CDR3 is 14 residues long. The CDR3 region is CASSTTGTVYEQYF. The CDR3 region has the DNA TGTGCCAGCAGCACGACAGGGACTGTCTACGAGCAGTACTTC.

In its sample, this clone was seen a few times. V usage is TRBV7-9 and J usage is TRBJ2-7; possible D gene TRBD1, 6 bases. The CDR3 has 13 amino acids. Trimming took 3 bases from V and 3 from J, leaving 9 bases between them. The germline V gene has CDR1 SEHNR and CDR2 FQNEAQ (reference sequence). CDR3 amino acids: CASSLDSVYEQYF. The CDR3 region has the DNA TGTGCCAGCAGCTTGGACAGCGTCTACGAGCAGTACTTC.

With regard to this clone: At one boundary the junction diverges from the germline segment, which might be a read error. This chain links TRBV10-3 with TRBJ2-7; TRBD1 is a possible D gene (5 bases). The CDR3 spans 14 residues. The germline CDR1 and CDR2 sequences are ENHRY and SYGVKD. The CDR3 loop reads CAISESSRARVYGF. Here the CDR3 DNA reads TGTGCCATCAGTGAGTCTAGCAGGGCTCGGGTTTATGGGTTC.

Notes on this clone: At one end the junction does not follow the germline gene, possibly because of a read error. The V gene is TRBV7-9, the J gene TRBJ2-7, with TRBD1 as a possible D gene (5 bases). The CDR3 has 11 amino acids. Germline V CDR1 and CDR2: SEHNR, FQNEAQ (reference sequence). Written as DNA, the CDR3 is TGTTCCAGCAGCTCACTGACAGTGCAGTACTTC. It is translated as CSSSSLTVQYF.

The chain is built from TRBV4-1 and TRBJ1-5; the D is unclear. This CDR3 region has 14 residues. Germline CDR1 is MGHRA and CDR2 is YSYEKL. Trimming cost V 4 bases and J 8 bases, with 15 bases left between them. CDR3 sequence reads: CASSPSGNREPQHF. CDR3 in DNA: TGCGCCAGCAGCCCGTCCGGGAATCGGGAGCCCCAGCATTTT.

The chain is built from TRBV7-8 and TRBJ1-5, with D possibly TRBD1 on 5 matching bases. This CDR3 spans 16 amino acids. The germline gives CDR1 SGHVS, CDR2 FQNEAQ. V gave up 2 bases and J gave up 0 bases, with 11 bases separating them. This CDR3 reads CASSLMAGNSNQPQHF. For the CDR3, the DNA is TGTGCCAGCAGCTTAATGGCAGGGAATAGCAATCAGCCCCAGCATTTT. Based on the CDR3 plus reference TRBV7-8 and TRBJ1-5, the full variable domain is GAGVSQSPRYKVAKRGQDVALRCDPISGHVSLFWYQQALGQGPEFLTYFQNEAQLDKSGLPSDRFFAERPEGSVSTLKIQRTQQEDSAVYLCASSLMAGNSNQPQHFGDGTRLSIL.

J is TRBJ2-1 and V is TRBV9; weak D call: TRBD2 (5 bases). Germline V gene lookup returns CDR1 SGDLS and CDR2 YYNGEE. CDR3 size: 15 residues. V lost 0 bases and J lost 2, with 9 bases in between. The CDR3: CASSVDGETYNEQFF. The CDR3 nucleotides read TGTGCCAGCAGCGTAGATGGGGAGACCTACAATGAGCAGTTCTTC.

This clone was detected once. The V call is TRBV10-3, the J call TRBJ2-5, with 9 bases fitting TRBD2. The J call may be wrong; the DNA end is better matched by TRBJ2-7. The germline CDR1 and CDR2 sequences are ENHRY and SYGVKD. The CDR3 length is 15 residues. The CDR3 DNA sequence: TGTGCCATCAGGAATAGCGGGAGTCGGGAGTACGAGCAGTACTTC. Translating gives CAIRNSGSREYEQYF.

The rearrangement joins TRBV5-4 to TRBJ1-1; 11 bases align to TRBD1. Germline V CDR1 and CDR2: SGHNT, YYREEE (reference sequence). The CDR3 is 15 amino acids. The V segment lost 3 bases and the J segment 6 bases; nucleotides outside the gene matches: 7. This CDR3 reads CASSSGQGEDAEAFF. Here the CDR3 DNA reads TGTGCCAGCAGCTCGGGACAGGGGGAGGATGCTGAAGCTTTCTTT.

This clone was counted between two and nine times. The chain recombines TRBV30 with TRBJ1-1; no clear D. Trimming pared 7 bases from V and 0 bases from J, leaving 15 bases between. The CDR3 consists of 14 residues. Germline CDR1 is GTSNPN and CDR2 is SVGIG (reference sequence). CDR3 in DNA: TGTGCCTCATACCTACCTAGCATGAACACTGAAGCTTTCTTT. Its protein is CASYLPSMNTEAFF.

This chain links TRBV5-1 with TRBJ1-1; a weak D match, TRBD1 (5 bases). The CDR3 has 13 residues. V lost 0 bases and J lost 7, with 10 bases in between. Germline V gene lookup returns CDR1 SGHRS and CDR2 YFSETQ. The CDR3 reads CASSLERQGEAFF. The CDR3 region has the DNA TGCGCCAGCAGCTTGGAGCGCCAGGGTGAAGCTTTCTTT.